This record looks at one TCR beta chain sequence and its context. The data stem from a study of shared clonotypes between healthy human individuals. Study at large: CD4 naive and CD4 memory each took three plates per donor, while CD8 naive took two and CD8 memory one.

The germline CDR1 and CDR2 sequences are LNHDA and SQIVND (reference sequence). The CDR3 runs 11 residues. V was cut by 5 bases and J by 0 bases, with 2 bases left in between. Generated by immunoSEQ multiplex PCR, the TCRdb table keeps only in-frame clones and is missing some. The sample yields approximately 340,000 clones, around 67% seen once. The chain carries TRBV19 and TRBJ2-7; D gene uncertain. The source is a man aged 30 to 45 in good health. The sample was memory CD4+ T cells sorted from blood. Regarding subset: CD45RA-negative fraction. The CDR3 reads CASSSSYEQYF. As DNA, the CDR3 is TGTGCCAGTAGTTCCTCCTACGAGCAGTACTTC.